The source of this TCR beta chain is a study of blood T cell repertoires in COVID-19. Clones were read by immunoSEQ multiplex PCR, and TCRdb kept only the in-frame ones, dropping some. The sample has roughly 160,000 clones, around nine tenths seen once. Patients in Seattle were enrolled during active infection, then followed longitudinally. Trimming left V 5 bases short and J 2 bases short, with 16 bases between. Germline V gene data show CDR1 as SGHTA and CDR2 as FQGNSA. The CDR3 is 16 residues long. The genes are TRBV7-2 and TRBJ1-3, with D maybe TRBD1 (6 bases). This sequence was found in a woman of 80 years or more with COVID-19, enrolled during active disease. The specimen sequenced was peripheral blood. CDR3 bases: TGTGCCAGCAGCAGCAGGGGCAGGACCCCTGGAAACACCATATATTTT. Its protein is CASSSRGRTPGNTIYF. The complete variable domain, with remaining parts taken from reference TRBV7-2 and TRBJ1-3, reads GAGVSQSPSNKVTEKGKDVELRCDPISGHTALYWYRQSLGQGLEFLIYFQGNSAPDKSGLPSDRFSAERTGGSVSTLTIQRTQQEDSAVYLCASSSRGRTPGNTIYFGEGSWLTVV.